Listed below are T cell receptor beta chains from one sample, sequenced in a study of blood T cell repertoires in COVID-19. Method: immunoSEQ multiplex PCR; TCRdb's copy keeps in-frame clones and lacks some. The sample includes about 45,000 clones, approximately 79% of them seen just once. Sequencing used peripheral blood. These receptors were taken from a human donor in a cohort sampled during active COVID-19. CDR3s include the opening cysteine and the closing phenylalanine or tryptophan. The order of the fields is D gene, clone size, J gene, V gene, CDR3 protein, CDR3 DNA. A D gene is named only where the DNA matches it firmly. The listing skips clone size in some rows; elsewhere it reads once, few, many or a size class.

-,-,TRBJ2-1,TRBV11-3,CASSLEGRSYNEQFF,TGTGCCAGCAGCTTAGAGGGGCGGTCCTACAATGAGCAGTTCTTC
TRBD1,few,TRBJ1-2,TRBV15,CATRDPQGAGYGYTF,TGTGCCACCAGAGACCCTCAGGGGGCTGGGTATGGCTACACCTTC
TRBD1,-,TRBJ1-2,TRBV6-5,CASSYSGQGGYTF,TGTGCCAGCAGTTACTCCGGACAGGGTGGCTACACCTTC
TRBD2,once,TRBJ2-1,TRBV7-8,CASSFYAGTSGGNEQFF,TGTGCCAGCAGCTTTTACGCCGGGACTAGCGGGGGGAATGAGCAGTTCTTC
TRBD1,-,TRBJ1-2,TRBV2,CASSAYRGPNYGYTF,TGTGCCAGCAGTGCCTACAGGGGACCGAACTATGGCTACACCTTC
-,few,TRBJ2-6,TRBV5-1,CASSLTLPGSSGANVLTF,TGCGCCAGCAGCTTAACGCTACCAGGGTCTTCTGGGGCCAACGTCCTGACTTTC
TRBD1,few,TRBJ1-1,TRBV30,CAWSAQGGTSEAFF,TGTGCCTGGAGTGCACAGGGGGGGACATCTGAAGCTTTCTTT
-,-,TRBJ1-1,TRBV9,CASSPPGGEGTEAFF,TGTGCCAGCAGCCCACCGGGGGGGGAGGGCACTGAAGCTTTCTTT
TRBD1,few,TRBJ2-2,TRBV7-9,CASSSPRQGGTGELFF,TGTGCCAGCAGCTCGCCGCGACAGGGGGGCACCGGGGAGCTGTTTTTT
-,-,TRBJ1-2,TRBV5-6,CASSNRDFYGYTF,TGTGCCAGCAGCAATCGGGACTTTTATGGCTACACCTTC
TRBD2,-,TRBJ2-3,TRBV7-8,CASSLAVGGGTTHTQYF,TGTGCCAGCAGCTTAGCGGTTGGCGGGGGGACAACTCATACGCAGTATTTT
-,-,TRBJ1-2,TRBV19,CASSAPRTGNYGYTF,TGTGCCAGTAGTGCCCCCCGAACAGGGAACTATGGCTACACCTTC
TRBD2,once,TRBJ2-1,TRBV19,CASTKTGGPSGGINEQFF,TGTGCCAGTACCAAAACAGGAGGGCCTAGCGGGGGGATAAATGAGCAGTTCTTC
-,once,TRBJ1-1,TRBV4-3,CASSQDGTQNTEAFF,TGCGCCAGCAGCCAAGATGGGACTCAGAACACTGAAGCTTTCTTT
TRBD2,-,TRBJ2-3,TRBV10-1,CASSDLWRGDRDTQYF,TGCGCCAGCAGTGATTTGTGGCGGGGGGACCGAGATACGCAGTATTTT
-,-,TRBJ1-4,TRBV7-2,CASSPGGAVREKLFF,TGTGCCAGCAGCCCTGGGGGCGCGGTGAGGGAAAAACTGTTTTTT
-,-,TRBJ2-2,TRBV6-1,CASSEQSENTGELFF,TGTGCCAGCAGTGAACAAAGCGAGAACACCGGGGAGCTGTTTTTT
TRBD1,-,TRBJ1-6,TRBV15,CATSGGRGLNSPLHF,TGTGCCACCAGCGGCGGGAGGGGGCTTAATTCACCCCTCCACTTT
TRBD1,-,TRBJ1-4,TRBV5-6,CASGRQGSNEKLFF,TGTGCCAGCGGCAGACAGGGATCTAATGAAAAACTGTTTTTT
TRBD1,-,TRBJ2-3,TRBV19,CASSLDRDRGIGGFADTQYF,TGTGCCAGTAGCCTGGACCGGGACAGGGGGATCGGTGGATTCGCAGATACGCAGTATTTT
TRBD1,-,TRBJ2-2,TRBV19,CASSSGTGTGTVGELFF,TGTGCCAGTAGTTCAGGGACCGGGACAGGGACGGTCGGGGAGCTGTTTTTT
TRBD1,-,TRBJ1-6,TRBV10-3,CAITPGQGTASSPLHF,TGTGCCATCACCCCCGGACAGGGAACCGCATCTTCACCCCTCCACTTT
-,few,TRBJ2-5,TRBV7-2,CASSLDFSKETQYF,TGTGCCAGCAGCTTAGATTTCTCTAAAGAGACCCAGTACTTC
-,-,TRBJ1-1,TRBV6-2/TRBV6-3,CASSYSHGGGTEAFF,TGTGCCAGCAGTTACTCGCATGGGGGAGGCACTGAAGCTTTCTTT
TRBD1,-,TRBJ1-2,TRBV11-1,CASSRGGQAENYGYTF,TGTGCCAGCAGCCGGGGAGGACAGGCCGAAAACTATGGCTACACCTTC
TRBD1,-,TRBJ1-2,TRBV29-1,CSVEITGGAGYGYTF,TGCAGCGTTGAAATCACAGGGGGCGCCGGCTATGGCTACACCTTC
-,-,TRBJ2-2,TRBV9,CASSVEGRSTGELFF,TGTGCCAGCAGCGTAGAGGGGCGCAGCACCGGGGAGCTGTTTTTT
-,once,TRBJ2-6,TRBV25-1,CASSVKPGNSGANVLTF,TGTGCCAGCAGTGTCAAACCCGGGAACTCTGGGGCCAACGTCCTGACTTTC
-,-,TRBJ1-2,TRBV7-2,CASSLGANYGYTF,TGTGCCAGCAGCTTAGGGGCAAACTATGGCTACACCTTC
-,-,TRBJ2-3,TRBV11-2,CASRFQGPGDTQYF,TGTGCCAGCAGATTTCAGGGGCCCGGGGATACGCAGTATTTT
-,-,TRBJ1-5,TRBV12-3/TRBV12-4,CASTQYLNQPQHF,TGTGCCAGCACGCAGTACCTTAATCAGCCCCAGCATTTT
-,-,TRBJ1-3,TRBV5-1,CASSSQVLPSGNTIYF,TGCGCCAGCAGCTCTCAGGTCCTTCCCTCTGGAAACACCATATATTTT
-,-,TRBJ2-7,TRBV11-2,CASSQGAGPTYEQYF,TGTGCCAGCAGCCAAGGGGCAGGGCCTACCTACGAGCAGTACTTC
-,-,TRBJ1-5,TRBV11-2,CASSFSGDQPQHF,TGTGCCAGCAGCTTCTCAGGGGATCAGCCCCAGCATTTT
TRBD1,-,TRBJ1-2,TRBV18,CASSDPGQGRGYTF,TGTGCCAGCTCAGATCCGGGACAGGGAAGAGGCTACACCTTC
TRBD2,-,TRBJ2-3,TRBV4-3,CASSPGLANTDTQYF,TGCGCCAGCAGCCCGGGACTAGCCAACACAGATACGCAGTATTTT
TRBD2,-,TRBJ2-1,TRBV7-3,CASSPQRGPYNEQFF,TGTGCCAGCAGCCCGCAGCGGGGGCCATACAATGAGCAGTTCTTC
-,-,TRBJ1-2,TRBV28,CASSSNYGYTF,TGTGCCAGCAGCAGTAACTATGGCTACACCTTC
TRBD1,-,TRBJ1-6,TRBV5-4,CASSERQGADSPLHF,TGTGCCAGCAGCGAAAGACAGGGGGCGGATTCACCCCTCCACTTT
TRBD2,-,TRBJ2-2,TRBV27,CASSLVGRADTGELFF,TGTGCCAGCAGTTTGGTCGGGAGGGCGGACACCGGGGAGCTGTTTTTT